Below, 19 T cell receptor beta chains from the same sample are listed, as sequenced in a study of T cells expressing NK-cell markers. No DNA is given; TCRdb re-called the 5' RACE reads and lists each CDR3 protein once. This sample contains some 390,000 distinct CDR3 sequences. Material: blood T cells: a sorted CD56 or NKG2C T cell subset, CD4+ or CD8+ T cells, or bulk PBMC T cells (not recorded which). The receptors here all came from a woman between 50 and 59 years old in good health.

The chain employs TRBV11-3 and TRBJ2-3; the D call from TCRdb, TRBD2, cannot be confirmed without DNA. The V gene's germline CDR1 is SGHNT and CDR2 YENEEA. This CDR3 is 15 amino acids long. The CDR3 sequence: CASLSRAGGADTQYF.

The CDR3 loop is CASSQERAARTQYF. The chain combines TRBV4-1 with TRBJ2-3; TCRdb designates TRBD2, a call that cannot be tested without DNA. CDR3 size: 14 residues. In germline, CDR1 is MGHRA, CDR2 YSYEKL.

The chain recombines TRBV7-9 with TRBJ2-7; TCRdb returns TRBD2, unconfirmable since there is no DNA. This CDR3 spans 19 amino acids. Germline CDR1 reads SEHNR; CDR2 reads FQNEAQ (reference sequence). The CDR3 protein is CASSTRGLAGGSLSYEQYF. The full variable domain, its missing parts supplied by reference TRBV7-9 and TRBJ2-7, is DTGVSQNPRHKITKRGQNVTFRCDPISEHNRLYWYRQTLGQGPEFLTYFQNEAQLEKSRLLSDRFSAERPKGSFSTLEIQRTEQGDSAMYLCASSTRGLAGGSLSYEQYFGPGTRLTVT.

The chain joins TRBV12-3 or TRBV12-4 to TRBJ2-1; the D call of TRBD1 rests on TCRdb alone, since no DNA is present to check it. CDR3 size: 14 residues. CDR3 amino acids: CATLPGQLFNEQFF.

This rearrangement joins TRBV6-5 to TRBJ2-7; no DNA is available, so the TRBD1 call from TCRdb remains unchecked. This CDR3 is 14 amino acids long. The germline V gene encodes CDR1 MNHEY and CDR2 SVGAGI. The chain's CDR3 is CASSYTGIIHEQYF.

The chain recombines TRBV24-1 with TRBJ2-3; there is no DNA to check the TCRdb D call of TRBD2. This CDR3 has 16 amino acids. From germline, CDR1 is KGHDR and CDR2 SFDVKD. The CDR3 reads CATTALPGSQTDTQYF.

The J gene is TRBJ1-6, the V gene TRBV7-3; TCRdb selects TRBD1, and the lack of DNA leaves this call unchecked. CDR1 is SGHTA, CDR2 FQGTGA, per germline. The CDR3 is 14 amino acids. This chain's CDR3 is CASSRDSFNSPLHF.

This sequence joins TRBV6-1 and TRBJ2-3; as DNA is missing, the TRBD2 call by TCRdb cannot be tested. In germline, CDR1 is MNHNS, CDR2 SASEGT. The CDR3 is 17 residues long. CDR3 sequence reads: CASSEARTSGLTDTQYF.

The chain combines TRBV6-5 with TRBJ1-2; the D gene TCRdb calls, TRBD1, cannot be checked with no DNA. Germline values: CDR1 MNHEY, CDR2 SVGAGI. The CDR3 covers 14 residues. CDR3 residues: CASSTRDRASGYTF.

The gene calls are TRBV4-1 and TRBJ2-3; TCRdb's D call of TRBD1 is untestable without DNA. CDR1 is MGHRA and CDR2 is YSYEKL in the germline V gene. The CDR3 length is 15 residues. CDR3 in amino acids: CASSPSPSSTDTQYF.

The chain recombines TRBV18 with TRBJ1-5. Germline V gene sequence: CDR1 KGHSH, CDR2 LQKENI. The CDR3 sequence is 14 residues long. The CDR3 loop is CASSGTESGQPQHF.

V usage is TRBV20-1 and J usage is TRBJ2-3; the D call of TRBD1 rests on TCRdb alone, since no DNA is present to check it. The CDR3 length is 12 residues. The germline V gene has CDR1 DFQATT and CDR2 SNEGSKA (reference sequence). CDR3: CSASIGGGTQYF.

The gene calls are TRBV24-1 and TRBJ2-7; as DNA is missing, the TRBD2 call by TCRdb cannot be tested. The CDR3 is made up of 14 amino acids. CDR1 and CDR2 from the germline V gene are KGHDR and SFDVKD. This CDR3 is CATSEGWEGGEQYF.

The chain couples TRBV5-1 to TRBJ2-7. The CDR3 sequence is 15 residues long. Germline CDR1 is SGHRS and CDR2 is YFSETQ. The CDR3 loop reads CASSPEVGKRYEQYF.

The chain has TRBV18 and TRBJ1-4. Germline V gene sequence: CDR1 KGHSH, CDR2 LQKENI. The length of the CDR3 is 14 residues. The CDR3 spells CASQKTATNEKLFF.

This chain uses TRBV14 with TRBJ2-7. This CDR3 is built from 11 residues. The germline gives CDR1 SGHDN, CDR2 FVKESK. The CDR3 here is CASSYGPEQYF. The whole variable domain, filled in from reference TRBV14 and TRBJ2-7, reads EAGVTQFPSHSVIEKGQTVTLRCDPISGHDNLYWYRRVMGKEIKFLLHFVKESKQDESGMPNNRFLAERTGGTYSTLKVQPAELEDSGVYFCASSYGPEQYFGPGTRLTVT.

The gene calls are TRBV20-1 and TRBJ2-1; the TCRdb call, TRBD1, lacks DNA for checking. Germline CDR1 DFQATT, CDR2 SNEGSKA (reference sequence). The CDR3 covers 13 residues. The CDR3 loop reads CSGAAPRDNEQFF.

The chain combines TRBV11-2 with TRBJ2-5; TCRdb reports TRBD1, a call that lacks DNA to check it against. The germline V gene has CDR1 SGHAT and CDR2 FQNNGV. The CDR3 extends over 15 amino acids. The CDR3: CASSLGHRDWETQYF.

The J gene is TRBJ1-1, the V gene TRBV18. This CDR3 has 13 residues. CDR1 is KGHSH, CDR2 LQKENI, per germline. CDR3 sequence: CASSQTQNTEAFF.